The clone carrying this T cell receptor beta chain was recorded many times. This sample was taken from a study of blood T cells in healthy people across ages. Each donor's blood draw was 8.5 to 10 milliliters of peripheral blood. A second roughly 7 to 11 cycle PCR used barcoded and J-beta primers. TCRdb independently ran MiXCR on the 5' RACE reads; one entry per CDR3 protein. Found here are 800,000 to 950,000 distinct CDR3 sequences, almost 30% of them singletons; the top ten hold roughly 10%. Trimming removed 5 bases from V and 0 bases from J, with 14 bases in between. This CDR3 spans 15 amino acids. Germline V gene lookup returns CDR1 MDHEN and CDR2 SYDVKM. The sample also formed part of further work on T cells of mothers and their children. That source adds: Similar effects of thymic selection on TCR recombination output were recorded in related and unrelated pairs.

Sequences were obtained from blood. The rearrangement links TRBV28 to TRBJ2-7; D is perhaps TRBD1 (6 bases). This clonotype was obtained from a woman aged 40 to 55 in good health. CDR3 amino acids: CASSRGGASSYEQYF. CDR3 DNA: TGTGCCAGCAGTCGAGGGGGTGCAAGCTCCTACGAGCAGTACTTC.